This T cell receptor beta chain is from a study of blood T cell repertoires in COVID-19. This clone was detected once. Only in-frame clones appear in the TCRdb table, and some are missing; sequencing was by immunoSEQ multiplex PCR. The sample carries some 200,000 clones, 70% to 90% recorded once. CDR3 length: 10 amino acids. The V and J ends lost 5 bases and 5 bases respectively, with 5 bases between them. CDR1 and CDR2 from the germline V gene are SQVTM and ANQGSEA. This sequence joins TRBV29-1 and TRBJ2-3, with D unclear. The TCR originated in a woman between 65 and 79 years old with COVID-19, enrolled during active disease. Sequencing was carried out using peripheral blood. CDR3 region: CSVLRDTQYF. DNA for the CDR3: TGCAGCGTTCTGAGAGATACGCAGTATTTT.